The 25 T cell receptor beta chains listed next were all sequenced from one sample in a study of T-cell memory formation after mild COVID-19. Each CDR3 protein gets one entry after TCRdb re-called the 5' RACE reads with MiXCR. The sample shows under 200,000 distinct CDR3 sequences, 25% to 40% of them seen only once. The sequenced material came from PBMCs or a T cell subset sorted from them (not recorded which). The receptor source for this set is an adult woman who had mild COVID-19 (a few samples of this study predate the infection). Cell type and time point are not known.

The rearrangement joins TRBV7-7 to TRBJ2-1, with D possibly matching TRBD1 (6 bases). This CDR3 contains 15 residues. Trimming removed 1 base from V and 0 bases from J, with 7 bases in between. Germline CDR1 reads SSHAT; CDR2 reads FNYEAQ (reference sequence). Written as DNA, the CDR3 is TGTGCCAGCAGCTTAGGGGGGCCCTCCTACAATGAGCAGTTCTTC. Its translation: CASSLGGPSYNEQFF.

This chain links TRBV7-2 with TRBJ2-7; D may be TRBD1 (6 bases). From germline, CDR1 is SGHTA and CDR2 FQGNSA. This CDR3 has 15 amino acids. Trimming left V 1 base short and J 0 bases short, with 10 bases between. The CDR3 here is CASSLVAGASYEQYF. CDR3 sequence (DNA): TGTGCCAGCAGCTTAGTCGCAGGGGCCTCCTACGAGCAGTACTTC.

This clonotype came up once. The chain links TRBV20-1 to TRBJ2-1; 14 bases map to TRBD2. The germline V gene encodes CDR1 DFQATT and CDR2 SNEGSKA (reference sequence). The V segment lost 1 base and the J segment 9 bases; nucleotides outside the gene matches: 2. This CDR3 comprises 14 residues. The CDR3 DNA is TGCAGTGCTAGAGCAGGACTAGCGGGAGGTGAGCAGTTCTTC. It codes for CSARAGLAGGEQFF.

The genes are TRBV21-1 and TRBJ2-7; the DNA was not compared with TRBD1, the D call given in the table. TRBV21-1 is recorded as a pseudogene. The CDR3 has 18 amino acids. As DNA, the CDR3 is TGTGCCAGCAGCTCCCGGGACCGGCTAAGAGAACTAGTCTACGAGCAGTACTTC. This translates into CASSSRDRLRELVYEQYF.

The V call is TRBV7-6, the J call TRBJ2-1, with D maybe TRBD2 (6 bases). Per germline, CDR1 SGHVS and CDR2 FNYEAQ. V was trimmed by 5 bases and J by 9 bases, leaving 26 bases between them. This CDR3 has 17 residues. CDR3 in DNA: TGTGCCAGCAGCCGCACCGGGCCCGGGACTTTTCATCTTGAGCAGTTCTTC. Protein product: CASSRTGPGTFHLEQFF.

This clonotype was observed a few times. The V call is TRBV7-8, the J call TRBJ2-3; either TRBD1 or TRBD2 may fit D (5 bases each). CDR1 and CDR2 (germline): SGHVS, FQNEAQ. This CDR3 spans 13 amino acids. V was clipped by 3 bases and J by 8 bases, with 12 bases between them. CDR3 loop: CASSFRDGATQYF. The CDR3 coding sequence is TGTGCCAGCAGCTTCCGGGACGGGGCTACGCAGTATTTT.

J is TRBJ2-3 and V is TRBV10-3; the D call may be TRBD1 or TRBD2 (5 bases each). Trimming pared 3 bases from V and 2 bases from J, leaving 18 bases between. The CDR3 covers 17 residues. CDR1 and CDR2 (germline): ENHRY, SYGVKD. CDR3 DNA: TGTGCCATCAGTGACCCCGGTCAGGGACGGGCCACAGATACGCAGTATTTT. This translates into CAISDPGQGRATDTQYF.

Only a few counts were recorded for this clonotype. This rearrangement joins TRBV4-3 to TRBJ2-1; TRBD2 matches at 8 bases. V shed 1 base and J 15 bases; nucleotides not matched to a gene: 11. There are 14 residues in the CDR3. Germline CDR1 is LGHNA and CDR2 is YSLEER. CDR3 sequence reads: CASSQGGTSKKWFF. The CDR3 nucleotides are TGCGCCAGCAGCCAAGGTGGGACTAGTAAAAAGTGGTTCTTC.

The chain combines TRBV3-1 with TRBJ1-2; tentative D call: TRBD1 (5 bases). Germline lookup yields CDR1 LGHDT and CDR2 YNNKEL (reference sequence). The V end was cut by 6 bases, the J end by 2 bases, with 7 bases between. There are 12 residues in the CDR3. The CDR3 reads CASSNRNYGYTF. The CDR3 DNA sequence: TGTGCCAGCAGTAACAGGAACTATGGCTACACCTTC. The full variable domain, in which reference TRBV3-1 and TRBJ1-2 provide the parts outside the CDR3, is DTAVSQTPKYLVTQMGNDKSIKCEQNLGHDTMYWYKQDSKKFLKIMFSYNNKELIINETVPNRFSPKSPDKAHLNLHINSLELGDSAVYFCASSNRNYGYTFGSGTRLTVV.

The chain employs TRBV12-3 or TRBV12-4 and TRBJ2-7; perhaps TRBD1 as D (5 bases). Trimming cost V 6 bases and J 4 bases, with 10 bases left between them. The CDR3 is made up of 12 amino acids. CDR3 region: CASRKQVYEQYF. DNA for the CDR3: TGTGCCAGCAGGAAACAGGTATACGAGCAGTACTTC.

This sequence joins TRBV7-9 and TRBJ2-5; 9 bases agree with TRBD1. Germline values: CDR1 SEHNR, CDR2 FQNEAQ (reference sequence). Trimming at V came to 5 bases and at J to 5 bases, leaving 12 bases not matched to a gene. The CDR3 runs 16 residues. CDR3 protein: CASSPRTGAYFETQYF. The CDR3 DNA reads as TGTGCCAGCAGCCCAAGGACAGGGGCTTATTTTGAGACCCAGTACTTC.

This clonotype has more than one count but fewer than ten. V gene TRBV7-7 combines with J gene TRBJ2-7, with D perhaps matching TRBD1 (5 bases). The CDR3 contains 14 residues. V dropped 7 bases and J dropped 0 bases, with 13 bases sitting between them. Germline assignment: CDR1 SSHAT and CDR2 FNYEAQ (reference sequence). CDR3 protein: CASNPIDSSYEQYF. CDR3 nucleotides: TGTGCCAGCAACCCAATAGACAGCTCCTACGAGCAGTACTTC. Based on the CDR3 plus reference TRBV7-7 and TRBJ2-7, the full variable domain is GAGVSQSPRYKVTKRGQDVTLRCDPISSHATLYWYQQALGQGPEFLTYFNYEAQPDKSGLPSDRFSAERPEGSISTLTIQRTEQRDSAMYRCASNPIDSSYEQYFGPGTRLTVT.

V usage is TRBV12-3 or TRBV12-4 and J usage is TRBJ1-1, with 9 bases aligning to TRBD1. The V and J ends lost 6 bases and 4 bases, in that order; junction bases with no gene match: 9. This CDR3 contains 15 residues. CDR3 region: CASRSPGQGFTEAFF. In DNA form, the CDR3 reads TGTGCCAGCAGGTCACCGGGACAGGGTTTCACTGAAGCTTTCTTT.

J is TRBJ2-5 and V is TRBV28, with a tentative D call TRBD2 (6 bases). This CDR3 has 12 residues. From germline, CDR1 is MDHEN and CDR2 SYDVKM. Trimming removed 5 bases at V and 11 bases at J, with 15 bases between. The CDR3 DNA is TGTGCCAGCAGTGTCCAGGCTAGCGTTCAGTACTTC. Translating gives CASSVQASVQYF.

This clonotype was detected a few times. This chain links TRBV25-1 with TRBJ2-4; 7 bases match TRBD1. V shed 1 base and J 6 bases; nucleotides not matched to a gene: 3. Looked up from germline, CDR1 is MGHDK and CDR2 is SYGVNS. The CDR3 spans 14 residues. The DNA for the CDR3 is TGTGCCAGCAGTGAATCGGCAGGGGGAAACATTCAGTACTTC. As protein: CASSESAGGNIQYF.

The chain is built from TRBV7-2 and TRBJ2-3, with 10 bases fitting TRBD2. Germline values: CDR1 SGHTA, CDR2 FQGNSA. The CDR3 is made up of 16 amino acids. The J segment lost 2 bases and the V segment lost 3 bases, leaving 5 bases of the junction unmatched. The DNA for the CDR3 is TGTGCCAGCAGCTTTTCAGCGGGAGGGCTCACAGATACGCAGTATTTT. Protein: CASSFSAGGLTDTQYF. Full variable domain (remainder filled in from reference TRBV7-2 and TRBJ2-3): GAGVSQSPSNKVTEKGKDVELRCDPISGHTALYWYRQSLGQGLEFLIYFQGNSAPDKSGLPSDRFSAERTGGSVSTLTIQRTQQEDSAVYLCASSFSAGGLTDTQYFGPGTRLTVL.

This clonotype was seen a handful of times. This rearrangement joins TRBV30 to TRBJ2-3; D possibly uses TRBD1 or TRBD2 (5 bases each). The CDR3 runs to 15 residues. V lost 4 bases and J 5 bases, leaving 19 bases between the germline ends. The germline V gene has CDR1 GTSNPN and CDR2 SVGIG (reference sequence). CDR3 loop: CAWKNGGTDGDTQYF. The CDR3 DNA sequence: TGTGCCTGGAAAAATGGTGGGACCGACGGAGATACGCAGTATTTT.

The J gene is TRBJ2-3, the V gene TRBV20-1, with 7 bases lining up with TRBD1. With 0 bases clipped from V and 3 bases from J, the junction kept 6 bases outside the gene matches. CDR3 length: 15 amino acids. CDR1 and CDR2 (germline): DFQATT, SNEGSKA (reference sequence). The CDR3, as DNA: TGCAGTGCTAGAGACTACAGGGGAAGGACAGATACGCAGTATTTT. It yields the protein CSARDYRGRTDTQYF.

This clonotype was recorded a few times. The CDR3 coding sequence is TGTGCCAGCAGCCCTAGCGGGAGAGCCCGTGAGCAGTTCTTC. This gives the protein CASSPSGRAREQFF. This rearrangement joins TRBV11-2 to TRBJ2-1, with 10 bases lining up with TRBD2. Trimming removed 5 bases from V and 9 bases from J; junction bases left unmatched: 7. CDR1 and CDR2 (germline): SGHAT, FQNNGV. The CDR3 is made up of 14 amino acids.

The chain is built from TRBV2 and TRBJ2-7, with a tentative D call TRBD2 (5 bases). Trimming took off 2 bases at V and 12 bases at J, with 14 bases between the two ends. Germline V gene lookup returns CDR1 SNHLY and CDR2 FYNNEI. The CDR3 sequence is 12 residues long. The CDR3 reads CASSETSGPGYF. The CDR3 DNA sequence: TGTGCCAGCAGTGAAACAAGCGGCCCAGGGTACTTC.

This clonotype was seen a handful of times. The chain carries TRBV4-3 and TRBJ2-3, with D hard to call. CDR3 length: 14 amino acids. V was cut by 0 bases and J by 7 bases, with 11 bases left in between. Germline V gene data show CDR1 as LGHNA and CDR2 as YSLEER. CDR3 residues: CASSQDSAANTQYF. In DNA form, the CDR3 reads TGCGCCAGCAGCCAAGATTCTGCCGCGAATACGCAGTATTTT.

CDR3 coding DNA: TGCAGCGTTGAATTAGTGGGGACAGGGGAAGGATATACCTACGAGCAGTACTTC. Translation gives CSVELVGTGEGYTYEQYF. V and J are TRBV29-1 and TRBJ2-7, with 10 bases identical to TRBD1. The CDR3 covers 18 residues. The germline gives CDR1 SQVTM, CDR2 ANQGSEA. J gave up 2 bases and V 2 bases, and 15 bases lay outside the gene matches.

This chain joins TRBV7-2 and TRBJ2-3; 11 nucleotides agree with TRBD2. This CDR3 contains 17 residues. Per germline, CDR1 SGHTA and CDR2 FQGNSA. The V and J ends lost 4 bases and 5 bases, in that order; junction bases with no gene match: 11. The CDR3 bases are TGTGCCAGCAGCTCGCGCCCCATAGCGGGAGGGCAAGATACGCAGTATTTT. It translates to CASSSRPIAGGQDTQYF.

This rearrangement joins TRBV20-1 to TRBJ2-3; 9 bases line up with TRBD2. Germline V lookup: CDR1 DFQATT, CDR2 SNEGSKA (reference sequence). This CDR3 has 14 residues. V lost 0 bases, J lost 3 bases, and 1 base stayed unmatched. This CDR3 reads CSARESGRTDTQYF. The CDR3 DNA sequence: TGCAGTGCTAGAGAGAGCGGGAGGACAGATACGCAGTATTTT.

The rearrangement links TRBV5-4 to TRBJ2-6, with D possibly being TRBD1 or TRBD2 (5 bases each). This CDR3 has 18 residues. CDR1 and CDR2 (germline): SGHNT, YYREEE (reference sequence). V lost 4 bases and J 0 bases, leaving 17 bases between the germline ends. This CDR3 reads CASSPPGAVASGANVLTF. The CDR3 DNA reads TGTGCCAGCAGCCCTCCCGGGGCGGTAGCCTCTGGGGCCAACGTCCTGACTTTC.